This T cell receptor beta chain was captured by sequencing in a study of T cells in localized non-small cell lung cancer. Clones were sequenced by immunoSEQ multiplex PCR, and TCRdb holds only the in-frame ones, with some missing. Among tens of thousands of clones listed, around nine tenths were seen once. V shed 5 bases and J 6 bases; nucleotides not matched to a gene: 10. The germline gives CDR1 SEHNR, CDR2 FQNEAQ (reference sequence). This CDR3 is 16 amino acids long. The J gene is TRBJ1-2, the V gene TRBV7-9; 12 bases align to TRBD1. The sequence was obtained from a woman aged 35 to 70 with stage I squamous cell lung carcinoma. This specimen was peripheral blood, taken before any cancer treatment. CDR3 region: CASSPQTGTGGNGYTF. The DNA of the CDR3 is TGTGCCAGCAGCCCCCAAACCGGGACAGGGGGCAATGGCTACACCTTC.